These 23 T cell receptor beta chains were sequenced from one sample in a study of cytomegalovirus exposure and HLA in healthy donors. Sequenced by immunoSEQ multiplex PCR; TCRdb stores in-frame clones only, minus some. The sample lists some 120,000 clones, approximately 91% seen once, with about 1.5% in the top ten. The sequencing input was PBMCs. These receptors all come from a man aged 25 to 40 in good health and CMV-seronegative.

Comments on this clone: Other DNA variants within this sample encode the same CDR3. The J gene is TRBJ2-7, the V gene TRBV5-1; 8 nucleotides agree with TRBD2. The CDR3 runs to 15 residues. J was trimmed by 2 bases and V by 0 bases; bases with no gene match: 4. In germline, CDR1 is SGHRS, CDR2 YFSETQ. The CDR3 reads CASSLGTSGTYEQYF. CDR3 DNA: TGCGCCAGCAGCTTGGGTACTAGCGGAACCTACGAGCAGTACTTC.

This chain links TRBV19 with TRBJ1-1, with D possibly matching TRBD1 (5 bases). The germline V and J ends were trimmed by 7 bases and 4 bases, with 13 bases remaining between them. The CDR3 has 13 amino acids. Germline CDR1 is LNHDA and CDR2 is SQIVND (reference sequence). The CDR3 loop reads CASMGGWGTEAFF. CDR3 nucleotides: TGTGCCAGTATGGGGGGTTGGGGCACTGAAGCTTTCTTT.

The genes are TRBV10-1 and TRBJ2-7; D perhaps matches TRBD2 (6 bases). V lost 3 bases and J 5 bases, leaving 11 bases between the germline ends. The CDR3 loop spans 13 amino acids. In germline, CDR1 is WNHNN, CDR2 SYGVQD (reference sequence). CDR3 region: CASSDSGLDEQYF. The CDR3 DNA reads TGCGCCAGCAGTGACAGCGGGCTCGACGAGCAGTACTTC.

The chain employs TRBV5-4 and TRBJ1-1; D remains unclear. Trimming pared 7 bases from V and 1 base from J, leaving 5 bases between. The CDR3 covers 11 residues. From germline, CDR1 is SGHNT and CDR2 YYREEE (reference sequence). CDR3 loop: CASFRNTEAFF. The DNA of the CDR3 is TGTGCCAGCTTTCGGAACACTGAAGCTTTCTTT. Looking up the rest from reference TRBV5-4 and TRBJ1-1 gives the full variable domain: ETGVTQSPTHLIKTRGQQVTLRCSSQSGHNTVSWYQQALGQGPQFIFQYYREEENGRGNFPPRFSGLQFPNYSSELNVNALELDDSALYLCASFRNTEAFFGQGTRLTVV.

The rearrangement links TRBV5-1 to TRBJ2-2; 7 bases are a match to TRBD2. Germline CDR1 reads SGHRS; CDR2 reads YFSETQ. The V segment lost 4 bases and the J segment 2 bases; nucleotides outside the gene matches: 11. The CDR3 spans 17 residues. The CDR3 coding sequence is TGCGCCAGCAGCGGCCCGGGGGGTGGAGTAAACACCGGGGAGCTGTTTTTT. Amino acids: CASSGPGGGVNTGELFF.

The chain has TRBV27 and TRBJ1-1; D unclear. V lost 3 bases, J lost 4 bases, and 12 bases lay in between. This CDR3 comprises 14 residues. The germline gives CDR1 MNHEY, CDR2 SMNVEV (reference sequence). CDR3 loop: CASSFIGGSTEAFF. In nucleotides, the CDR3 is TGTGCCAGCAGTTTTATAGGAGGGAGCACTGAAGCTTTCTTT.

The chain links TRBV7-7 to TRBJ2-1; 7 bases fit TRBD2. Germline V gene data show CDR1 as SSHAT and CDR2 as FNYEAQ (reference sequence). This CDR3 spans 14 amino acids. V lost 3 bases to trimming and J lost 5 bases; unmatched junction nucleotides: 4. In DNA, the CDR3 is TGTGCCAGCAGCTTGGCTAGCGGAAACAATGAGCAGTTCTTC. It is translated as CASSLASGNNEQFF.

The chain combines TRBV2 with TRBJ1-1; no clear D gene. V dropped 7 bases and J dropped 4 bases, with 10 bases sitting between them. The V gene's germline CDR1 is SNHLY and CDR2 FYNNEI. The CDR3 has 12 amino acids. CDR3 sequence reads: CASTGSSTEAFF. As DNA, the CDR3 is TGTGCCAGCACCGGGAGTAGCACTGAAGCTTTCTTT.

The V gene is TRBV7-9, the J gene TRBJ2-1; 10 bases map to TRBD1. The V and J ends lost 3 bases and 9 bases, in that order; junction bases with no gene match: 8. The CDR3 covers 15 residues. From germline, CDR1 is SEHNR and CDR2 FQNEAQ (reference sequence). The CDR3 nucleotides are TGTGCCAGCAGCTTGGGACAGGGGTGGCTAGCTGAGCAGTTCTTC. Its translation: CASSLGQGWLAEQFF.

The V gene is TRBV5-1, the J gene TRBJ2-2; D ambiguous. This CDR3 is 15 amino acids long. Trimming shortened V by 0 bases and J by 1 base, and 7 bases separated the two germline ends. Germline V gene data show CDR1 as SGHRS and CDR2 as YFSETQ. CDR3 loop: CASSLERLNTGELFF. The CDR3 DNA is TGCGCCAGCAGCTTGGAACGACTGAACACCGGGGAGCTGTTTTTT. The whole variable domain, remainder taken from reference TRBV5-1 and TRBJ2-2, is KAGVTQTPRYLIKTRGQQVTLSCSPISGHRSVSWYQQTPGQGLQFLFEYFSETQRNKGNFPGRFSGRQFSNSRSEMNVSTLELGDSALYLCASSLERLNTGELFFGEGSRLTVL.

The CDR3 is CASSWDSGYNEQFF. CDR3 DNA: TGTGCCAGCAGCTGGGATAGCGGATACAATGAGCAGTTCTTC. This chain joins TRBV11-3 and TRBJ2-1; the D gene is possibly TRBD2 (6 bases). Germline V gene lookup returns CDR1 SGHNT and CDR2 YENEEA. The V and J ends lost 4 bases and 4 bases respectively, with 11 bases between them. The CDR3 consists of 14 residues.

This chain uses TRBV7-9 with TRBJ1-1; D remains unclear. This CDR3 region has 15 residues. Germline CDR1 reads SEHNR; CDR2 reads FQNEAQ (reference sequence). Trimming pared 3 bases from V and 3 bases from J, leaving 14 bases between. The CDR3 region is CASSFSLLQDTEAFF. In nucleotides, the CDR3 is TGTGCCAGCAGCTTCAGTCTGCTGCAGGACACTGAAGCTTTCTTT.

V is TRBV4-3 and J is TRBJ1-6, with 9 bases matching TRBD1. V was clipped by 3 bases and J by 10 bases; unmatched bases: 4. The CDR3 is 14 residues long. Germline loops: CDR1 LGHNA, CDR2 YSLEER. This CDR3 reads CASSQGQGGSPLHF. For the CDR3, the DNA is TGCGCCAGCAGCCAGGGACAGGGAGGATCACCCCTCCACTTT.

V usage is TRBV6-5 and J usage is TRBJ1-2; D is possibly TRBD1 (5 bases). The germline gives CDR1 MNHEY, CDR2 SVGAGI. Trimming shortened V by 4 bases and J by 5 bases, and 20 bases separated the two germline ends. The CDR3 sequence is 16 residues long. The CDR3 here is CASSSPRGNLGYGYTF. CDR3 sequence (DNA): TGTGCCAGCAGTTCTCCCCGGGGGAACTTAGGATATGGCTACACCTTC.

J is TRBJ2-7 and V is TRBV5-1, with 8 bases matching TRBD1. Trimming took 5 bases from V and 0 from J; bases not matched to a gene: 7. This CDR3 is 15 amino acids long. Germline lookup yields CDR1 SGHRS and CDR2 YFSETQ. CDR3 protein: CASRSRTGSSYEQYF. The CDR3 DNA reads as TGCGCCAGCAGATCCCGGACAGGGAGCTCCTACGAGCAGTACTTC.

The chain joins TRBV27 to TRBJ1-5; perhaps TRBD1 as D (5 bases). The CDR3 totals 14 residues. The germline V gene encodes CDR1 MNHEY and CDR2 SMNVEV (reference sequence). Trimming removed 6 bases from V and 5 bases from J, with 14 bases in between. The CDR3 reads CASSPVGGYQPQHF. The CDR3 nucleotides are TGTGCCAGCAGCCCGGTCGGGGGGTATCAGCCCCAGCATTTT.

The table lists this clone with a few counts. The chain couples TRBV11-2 to TRBJ1-3; D gene ambiguous. Per germline, CDR1 SGHAT and CDR2 FQNNGV. V lost 4 bases and J lost 0, with 10 bases in between. CDR3 length equals 15 residues. The CDR3 region has the DNA TGTGCCAGCAGCTCGAGGTCCCTCTCTGGAAACACCATATATTTT. Translation gives CASSSRSLSGNTIYF.

This clone was seen more than once but under ten times. This rearrangement joins TRBV12-5 to TRBJ1-2, with D unresolved. This CDR3 comprises 17 residues. Germline CDR1 reads LGHNT; CDR2 reads FRNRAP. With 6 bases removed from V and 1 base from J, the gap between germline ends came to 21 bases. CDR3 coding DNA: TGTGCTAGTGGGTACCCTCAGGCCTCTGGGTATAACTATGGCTACACCTTC. Translation gives CASGYPQASGYNYGYTF.

This clone was detected only a few times. The chain combines TRBV29-1 with TRBJ2-2; D unclear. This CDR3 is 13 amino acids long. The V gene's germline CDR1 is SQVTM and CDR2 ANQGSEA. Trimming removed 8 bases from V and 3 bases from J, with 13 bases in between. The CDR3 DNA reads as TGCAGCCCCCCAACTCGGGACACCGGGGAGCTGTTTTTT. Amino acids: CSPPTRDTGELFF.

This chain connects TRBV29-1 to TRBJ1-2; the match to TRBD1 covers 9 bases. This CDR3 comprises 14 residues. V trimming: 7 bases; J trimming: 8 bases; junction bases outside the gene matches: 14. Germline V gene data show CDR1 as SQVTM and CDR2 as ANQGSEA. The CDR3 bases are TGCAGCGCTAACCGGGACAGGGTTTCGGACGGCTACACCTTC. Translated, it gives CSANRDRVSDGYTF.

The chain's CDR3 is CASSERTSGRGNEQFF. CDR3 in DNA: TGCGCCAGCAGTGAGAGGACTAGCGGGAGAGGGAATGAGCAGTTCTTC. This chain uses TRBV10-1 with TRBJ2-1, with TRBD2 matching 13 bases. V lost 2 bases and J lost 7; bases outside the gene matches: 5. Germline values: CDR1 WNHNN, CDR2 SYGVQD (reference sequence). The CDR3 is 16 residues long.

V is TRBV5-4 and J is TRBJ2-7; a weak D match, TRBD1 (6 bases). Trimming removed 4 bases at V and 4 bases at J, with 18 bases between. CDR3 size: 15 residues. Germline CDR1 reads SGHNT; CDR2 reads YYREEE (reference sequence). The chain's CDR3 is CASSLDWGRGYEQYF. The CDR3, as DNA: TGTGCCAGCAGCCTTGACTGGGGGCGAGGGTACGAGCAGTACTTC. Together with reference TRBV5-4 and TRBJ2-7, the CDR3 gives the full variable domain: ETGVTQSPTHLIKTRGQQVTLRCSSQSGHNTVSWYQQALGQGPQFIFQYYREEENGRGNFPPRFSGLQFPNYSSELNVNALELDDSALYLCASSLDWGRGYEQYFGPGTRLTVT.

This clone appeared a few times. The V call is TRBV30, the J call TRBJ2-7; D remains ambiguous. V lost 3 bases and J lost 1, with 7 bases in between. Germline V gives CDR1 GTSNPN, CDR2 SVGIG (reference sequence). This CDR3 region has 12 residues. CDR3 loop: CAWSTESYEQYF. The CDR3 region has the DNA TGTGCCTGGAGCACTGAATCCTACGAGCAGTACTTC.